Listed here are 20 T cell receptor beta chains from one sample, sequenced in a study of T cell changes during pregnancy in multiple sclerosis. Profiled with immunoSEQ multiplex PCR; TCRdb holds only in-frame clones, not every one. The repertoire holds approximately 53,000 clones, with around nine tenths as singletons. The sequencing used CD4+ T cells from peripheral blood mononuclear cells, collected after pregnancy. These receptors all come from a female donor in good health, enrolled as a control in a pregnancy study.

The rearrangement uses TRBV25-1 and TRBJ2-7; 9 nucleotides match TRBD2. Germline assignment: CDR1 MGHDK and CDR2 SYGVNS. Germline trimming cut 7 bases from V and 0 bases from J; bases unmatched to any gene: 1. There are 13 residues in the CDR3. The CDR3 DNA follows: TGTGCCAGCAATAGCGGGAGCTCCTACGAGCAGTACTTC. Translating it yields CASNSGSSYEQYF.

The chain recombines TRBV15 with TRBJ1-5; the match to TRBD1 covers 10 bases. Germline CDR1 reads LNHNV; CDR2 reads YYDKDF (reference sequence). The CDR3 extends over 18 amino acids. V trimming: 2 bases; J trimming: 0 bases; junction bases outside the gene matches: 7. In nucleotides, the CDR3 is TGTGCCACCAGCAGATCGGGGGACAGGGGCCTTAGCAATCAGCCCCAGCATTTT. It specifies CATSRSGDRGLSNQPQHF.

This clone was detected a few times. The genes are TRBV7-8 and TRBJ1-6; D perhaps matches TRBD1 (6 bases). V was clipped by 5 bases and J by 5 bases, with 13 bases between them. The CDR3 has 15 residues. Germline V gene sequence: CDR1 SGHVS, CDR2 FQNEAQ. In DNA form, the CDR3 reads TGTGCCAGCAGCGCCCGGACAGCCAATAATTCACCCCTCCACTTT. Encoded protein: CASSARTANNSPLHF.

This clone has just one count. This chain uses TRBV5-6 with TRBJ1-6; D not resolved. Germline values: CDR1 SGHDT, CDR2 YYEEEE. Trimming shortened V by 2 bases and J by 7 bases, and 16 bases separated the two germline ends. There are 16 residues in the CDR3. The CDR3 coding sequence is TGTGCCAGCAGCTTAGGGAGAGTCGATGGGAATTCACCCCTCCACTTT. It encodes CASSLGRVDGNSPLHF.

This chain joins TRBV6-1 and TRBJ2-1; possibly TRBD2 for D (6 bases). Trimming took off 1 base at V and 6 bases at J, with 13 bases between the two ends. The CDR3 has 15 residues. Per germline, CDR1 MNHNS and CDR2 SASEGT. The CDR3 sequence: CASSEGLGAGNEQFF. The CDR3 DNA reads TGTGCCAGCAGTGAAGGACTAGGTGCGGGCAATGAGCAGTTCTTC.

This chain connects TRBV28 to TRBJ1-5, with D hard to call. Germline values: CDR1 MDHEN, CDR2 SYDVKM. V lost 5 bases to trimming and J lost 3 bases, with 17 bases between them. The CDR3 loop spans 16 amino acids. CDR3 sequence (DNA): TGTGCCAGCAGTCCCCCCCTTTCCACAATCAATCAGCCCCAGCATTTT. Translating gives CASSPPLSTINQPQHF.

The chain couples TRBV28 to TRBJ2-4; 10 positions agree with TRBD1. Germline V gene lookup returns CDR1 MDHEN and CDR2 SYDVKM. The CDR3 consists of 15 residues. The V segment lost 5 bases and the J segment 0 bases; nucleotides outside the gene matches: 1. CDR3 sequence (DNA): TGTGCCAGCAGTGGGGACAGGGGAGCCAAAAACATTCAGTACTTC. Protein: CASSGDRGAKNIQYF.

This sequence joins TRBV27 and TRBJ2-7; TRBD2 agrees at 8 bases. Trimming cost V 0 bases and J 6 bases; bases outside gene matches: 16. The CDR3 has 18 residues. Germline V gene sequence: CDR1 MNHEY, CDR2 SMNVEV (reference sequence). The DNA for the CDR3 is TGTGCCAGCAGTTTATCCCCCGCTCCAAGCGGGAGTGTTGGCGAGCAGTACTTC. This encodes CASSLSPAPSGSVGEQYF.

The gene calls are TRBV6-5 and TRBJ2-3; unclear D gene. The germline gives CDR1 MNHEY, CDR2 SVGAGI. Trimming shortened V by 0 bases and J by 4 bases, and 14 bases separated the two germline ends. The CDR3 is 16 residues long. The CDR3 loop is CASSYSATSFPDTQYF. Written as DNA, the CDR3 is TGTGCCAGCAGTTACTCGGCGACATCCTTCCCAGATACGCAGTATTTT.

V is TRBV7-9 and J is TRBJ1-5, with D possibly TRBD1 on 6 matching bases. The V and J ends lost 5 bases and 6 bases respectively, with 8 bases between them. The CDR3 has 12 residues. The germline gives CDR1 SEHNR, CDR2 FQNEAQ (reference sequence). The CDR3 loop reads CASSKDSQPQHF. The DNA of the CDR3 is TGTGCCAGCAGCAAGGACAGTCAGCCCCAGCATTTT.

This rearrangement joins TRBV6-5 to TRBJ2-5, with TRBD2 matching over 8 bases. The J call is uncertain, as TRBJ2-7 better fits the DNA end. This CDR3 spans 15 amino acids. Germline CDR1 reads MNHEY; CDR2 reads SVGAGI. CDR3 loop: CASSYSGTSVHEQYF. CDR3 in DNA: TGTGCCAGCAGTTACTCCGGGACTAGTGTCCACGAGCAGTACTTC.

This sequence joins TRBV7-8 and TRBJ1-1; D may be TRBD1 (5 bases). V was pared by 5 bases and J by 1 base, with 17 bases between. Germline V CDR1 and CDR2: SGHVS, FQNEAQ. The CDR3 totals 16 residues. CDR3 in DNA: TGTGCCAGCAGCGATAGCTATGGCAGGGCGAACACTGAAGCTTTCTTT. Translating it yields CASSDSYGRANTEAFF.

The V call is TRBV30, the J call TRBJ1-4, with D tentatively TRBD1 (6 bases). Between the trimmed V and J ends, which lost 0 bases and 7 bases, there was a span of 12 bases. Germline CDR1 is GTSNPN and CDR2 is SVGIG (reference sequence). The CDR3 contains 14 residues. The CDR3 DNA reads TGTGCCTGGAGTGTACAGGGAGGGGGTGAAAAACTGTTTTTT. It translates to CAWSVQGGGEKLFF.

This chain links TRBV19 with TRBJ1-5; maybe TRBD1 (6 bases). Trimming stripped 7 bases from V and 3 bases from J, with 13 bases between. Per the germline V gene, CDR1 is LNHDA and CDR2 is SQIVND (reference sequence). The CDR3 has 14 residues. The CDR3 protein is CASKGGQHNQPQHF. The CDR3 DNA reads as TGTGCCAGTAAGGGGGGGCAGCACAATCAGCCCCAGCATTTT.

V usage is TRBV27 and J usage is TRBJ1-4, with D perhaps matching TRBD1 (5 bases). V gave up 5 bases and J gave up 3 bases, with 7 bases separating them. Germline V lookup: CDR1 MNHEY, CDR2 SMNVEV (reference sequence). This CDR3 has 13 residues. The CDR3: CASSRQPNEKLFF. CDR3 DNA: TGTGCCAGCAGTCGACAGCCTAATGAAAAACTGTTTTTT. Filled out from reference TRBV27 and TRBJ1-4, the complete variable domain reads EAQVTQNPRYLITVTGKKLTVTCSQNMNHEYMSWYRQDPGLGLRQIYYSMNVEVTDKGDVPEGYKVSRKEKRNFPLILESPSPNQTSLYFCASSRQPNEKLFFGSGTQLSVL.

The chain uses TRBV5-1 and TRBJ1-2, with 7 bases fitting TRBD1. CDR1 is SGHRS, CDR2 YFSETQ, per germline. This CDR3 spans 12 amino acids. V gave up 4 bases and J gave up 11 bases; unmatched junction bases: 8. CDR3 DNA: TGCGCCAGCAGCATGGACAGGAGAGGATACACCTTC. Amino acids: CASSMDRRGYTF.

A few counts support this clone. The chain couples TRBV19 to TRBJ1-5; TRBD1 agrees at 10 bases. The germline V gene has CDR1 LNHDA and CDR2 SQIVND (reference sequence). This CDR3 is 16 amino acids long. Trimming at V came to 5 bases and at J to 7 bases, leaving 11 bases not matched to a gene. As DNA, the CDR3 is TGTGCCAGTAGTTCAATGGGACAGGGGTGGGACCAGCCCCAGCATTTT. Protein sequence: CASSSMGQGWDQPQHF.

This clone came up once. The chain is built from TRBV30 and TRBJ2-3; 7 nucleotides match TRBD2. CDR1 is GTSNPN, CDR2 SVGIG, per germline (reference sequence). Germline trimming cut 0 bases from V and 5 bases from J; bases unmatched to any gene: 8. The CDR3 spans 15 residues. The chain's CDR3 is CAWSVRPAGEDTQYF. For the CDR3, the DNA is TGTGCCTGGAGTGTACGTCCGGCGGGGGAAGATACGCAGTATTTT.

The CDR3 is CAISGPGPGQEQQYF. CDR3 coding DNA: TGTGCCATCAGTGGGCCGGGCCCGGGACAGGAACAGCAGTACTTC. The V call is TRBV10-3, the J call TRBJ2-7, with 8 nucleotides matching TRBD1. Trimming at V came to 4 bases and at J to 8 bases, leaving 13 bases not matched to a gene. Germline assignment: CDR1 ENHRY and CDR2 SYGVKD. There are 15 residues in the CDR3.

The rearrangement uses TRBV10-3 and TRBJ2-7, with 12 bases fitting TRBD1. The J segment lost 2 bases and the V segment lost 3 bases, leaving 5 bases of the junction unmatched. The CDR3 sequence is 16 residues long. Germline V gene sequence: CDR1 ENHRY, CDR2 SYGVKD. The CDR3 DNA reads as TGTGCCATCAGTGACTACCGGGACAGGGGGCCCTACGAGCAGTACTTC. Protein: CAISDYRDRGPYEQYF.